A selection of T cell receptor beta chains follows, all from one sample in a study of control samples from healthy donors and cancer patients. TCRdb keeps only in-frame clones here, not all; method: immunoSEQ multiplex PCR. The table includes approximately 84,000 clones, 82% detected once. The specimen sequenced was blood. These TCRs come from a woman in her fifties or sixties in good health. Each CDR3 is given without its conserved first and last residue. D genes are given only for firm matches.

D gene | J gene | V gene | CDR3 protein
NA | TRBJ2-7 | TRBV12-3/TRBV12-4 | ASMGSYEQY
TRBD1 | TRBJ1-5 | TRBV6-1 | ASSEQGAEQPQH
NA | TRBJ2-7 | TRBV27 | ASSFTGVGGYEQY
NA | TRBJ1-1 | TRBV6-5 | ATSPGPQTAF
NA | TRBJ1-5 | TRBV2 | ASSEGQYGNQPQH
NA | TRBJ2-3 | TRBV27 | ASSLKGWIAATDTQY
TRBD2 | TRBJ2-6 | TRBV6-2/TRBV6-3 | ASSYRLAGVTGANVLT
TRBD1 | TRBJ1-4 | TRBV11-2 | ASSRDRDEKLF
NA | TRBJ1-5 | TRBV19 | ASSMLIWFEGNNQPQH
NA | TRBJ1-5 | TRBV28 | ASQVANQPQH
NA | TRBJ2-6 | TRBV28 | ASSFWATVGGSGANVLT
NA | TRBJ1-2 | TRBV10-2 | ASRRDGGHGYT
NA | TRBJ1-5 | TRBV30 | AWASGNPGQPQH
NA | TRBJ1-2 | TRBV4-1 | ASSQGRQQSSSNYGYT
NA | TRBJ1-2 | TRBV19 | ASSIMGQGDGYT
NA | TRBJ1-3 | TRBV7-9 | ASSLASSGNTIY
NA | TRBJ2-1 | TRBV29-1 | SVEEGPGKGQF
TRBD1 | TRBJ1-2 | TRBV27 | ASSLLTGGEGYT
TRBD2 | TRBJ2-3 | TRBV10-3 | AISEPIKPPSRGASTDTQY
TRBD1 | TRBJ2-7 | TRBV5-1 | ASSLGQGVPPDEQY
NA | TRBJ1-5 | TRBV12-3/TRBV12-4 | ASSRNQPQH
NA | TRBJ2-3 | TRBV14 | ASSQENPRDTQY
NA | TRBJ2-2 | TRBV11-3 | ASSSLGVNTGELF
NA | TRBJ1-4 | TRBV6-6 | ASSSRTKWEKLF
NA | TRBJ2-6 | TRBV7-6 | ASSLGSFSGANVLT
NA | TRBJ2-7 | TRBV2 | ASSGPGSEQY
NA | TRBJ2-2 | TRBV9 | ASSTAGTYTTGELF
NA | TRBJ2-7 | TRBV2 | ASRTGADEQY
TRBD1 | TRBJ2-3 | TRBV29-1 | SVETGTTDTQY
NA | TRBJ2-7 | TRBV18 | ASSPADRPYEQY
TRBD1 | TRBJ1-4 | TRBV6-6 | ASDRGQTNEKLF
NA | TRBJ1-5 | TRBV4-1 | ASSQYLSNQPQH
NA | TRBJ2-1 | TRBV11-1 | ASSPTSISHNEQF
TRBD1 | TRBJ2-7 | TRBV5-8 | ASSSVSGTGTYEQY
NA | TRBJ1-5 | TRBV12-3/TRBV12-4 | ASSQGEIQPQH
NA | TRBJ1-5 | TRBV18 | ASSLDGVNQPQH
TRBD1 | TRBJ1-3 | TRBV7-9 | ASSDTGVAGNTIY
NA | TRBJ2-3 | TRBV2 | ASSEPFTDTQY
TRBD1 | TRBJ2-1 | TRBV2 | ASSPWTGGDNEQF
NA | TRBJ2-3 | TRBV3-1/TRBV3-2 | ASGGKDTQY
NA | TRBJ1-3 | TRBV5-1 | ASSSTALSGNTIY